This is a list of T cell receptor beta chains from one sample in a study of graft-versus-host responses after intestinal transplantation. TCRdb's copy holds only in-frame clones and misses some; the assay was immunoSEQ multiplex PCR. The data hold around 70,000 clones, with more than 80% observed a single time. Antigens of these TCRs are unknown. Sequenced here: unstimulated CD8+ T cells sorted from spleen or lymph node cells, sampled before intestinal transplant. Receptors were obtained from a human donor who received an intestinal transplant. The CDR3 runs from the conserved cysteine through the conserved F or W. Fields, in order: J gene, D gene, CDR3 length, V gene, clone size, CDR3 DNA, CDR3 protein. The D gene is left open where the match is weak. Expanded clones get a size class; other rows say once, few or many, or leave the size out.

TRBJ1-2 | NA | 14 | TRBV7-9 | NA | TGTGCCAGCAGCCGAGTCGGGACTCCCTATGGCTACACCTTC | CASSRVGTPYGYTF
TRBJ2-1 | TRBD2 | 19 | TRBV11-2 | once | TGTGCCAGCAGCTTAGACCTCCGGCGGGAGGGCCTTCCATACAATGAGCAGTTCTTC | CASSLDLRREGLPYNEQFF
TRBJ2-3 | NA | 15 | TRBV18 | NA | TGTGCCAGCTCACCATTCGAGCGGACCCGCCGTACGCAGTATTTT | CASSPFERTRRTQYF
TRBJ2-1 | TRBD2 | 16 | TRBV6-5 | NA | TGTGCCAGCAGTTACTCGAGGACTAGCGGGGACAATGAGCAGTTCTTC | CASSYSRTSGDNEQFF
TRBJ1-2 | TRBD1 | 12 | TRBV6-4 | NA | TGTGCCAGCGGACAGGGAAGAGGAGGCTACACCTTC | CASGQGRGGYTF
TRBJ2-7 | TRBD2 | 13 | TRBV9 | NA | TGTGCCAGCAGCGTCAGGTCGGGGGGCGAGCAGTACTTC | CASSVRSGGEQYF
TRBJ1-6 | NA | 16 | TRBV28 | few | TGTGCCAGCAGTTCACCCCGGAGCGAAGGGGGTTCACCCCTCCACTTT | CASSSPRSEGGSPLHF
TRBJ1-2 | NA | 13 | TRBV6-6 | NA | TGTGCCAGCAGAAAACCTCGGGACAAAAACTACACCTTC | CASRKPRDKNYTF
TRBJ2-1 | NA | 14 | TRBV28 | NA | TGTGCCAGCAGTTCCGAGACAGGAATGAATGAGCAGTTCTTC | CASSSETGMNEQFF
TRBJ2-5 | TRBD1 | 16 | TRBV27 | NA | TGTGCCAGCAGTCCAATCCCCGGGACAGGTGGAGAGACCCAGTACTTC | CASSPIPGTGGETQYF
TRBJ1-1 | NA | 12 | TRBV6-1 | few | TGTGCCAGCAGTGAAGTAGCAGAGGGAGCTTTCTTT | CASSEVAEGAFF
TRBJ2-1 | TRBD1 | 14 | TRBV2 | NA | TGTGCCACTTACGCCGGGACAGAAAACAATGAGCAGTTCTTC | CATYAGTENNEQFF
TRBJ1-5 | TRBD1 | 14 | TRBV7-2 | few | TGTGCCAGCAGCCATGGGACAGCCAATCAGCCCCAGCATTTT | CASSHGTANQPQHF
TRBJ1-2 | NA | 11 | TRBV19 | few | TGTGCCAGTACCCAAGGGGATGGCTACACCTTC | CASTQGDGYTF
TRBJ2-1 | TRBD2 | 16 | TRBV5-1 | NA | TGCGCCAGCAGCTTACTGACTAGCGGGAGGGTCAATGAGCAGTTCTTC | CASSLLTSGRVNEQFF
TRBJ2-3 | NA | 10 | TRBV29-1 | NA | TGCAGCGTTTACGGGGATACGCAGTATTTT | CSVYGDTQYF
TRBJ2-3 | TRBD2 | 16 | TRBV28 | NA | TGTGCCAGCAGTTTTTTGCTAGCGGGTAGCACAGATACGCAGTATTTT | CASSFLLAGSTDTQYF
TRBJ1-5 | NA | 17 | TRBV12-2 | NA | TGTGCAAGTCGCCCCTACGGTCGTCAGGGCTGCAATCAGCCCCAGCATTTT | CASRPYGRQGCNQPQHF
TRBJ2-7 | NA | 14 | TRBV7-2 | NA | TGTGCCAGCAGCTTAGGGGCAAGGCCCTACGAGCAGTACTTC | CASSLGARPYEQYF
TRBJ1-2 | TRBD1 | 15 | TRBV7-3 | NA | TGTGCCAGCAGCCTGGCGCCCCGACAGGGGGATGGCTACACCTTC | CASSLAPRQGDGYTF
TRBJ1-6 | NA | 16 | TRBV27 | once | TGTGCCAGCAGTTTATCGCCAGGAAACTATAATTCACCCCTCCACTTT | CASSLSPGNYNSPLHF
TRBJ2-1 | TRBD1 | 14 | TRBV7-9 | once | TGTGCCTACTCAGAGACAGGGACCTACAATGAGCAGTTCTTC | CAYSETGTYNEQFF
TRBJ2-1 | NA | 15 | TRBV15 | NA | TGTGCCACCAGCAGAGATGAGGGGGCCTACAATGAGCAGTTCTTC | CATSRDEGAYNEQFF
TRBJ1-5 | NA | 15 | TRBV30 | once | TGTGCCTGGAGTGAACCCAAGGTGGGGAGTCAGCCCCAGCATTTT | CAWSEPKVGSQPQHF
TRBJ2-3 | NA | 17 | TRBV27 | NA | TGTGCCAACCCGATTGGGGGACAAGGGGGAATCACAGATACGCAGTATTTT | CANPIGGQGGITDTQYF
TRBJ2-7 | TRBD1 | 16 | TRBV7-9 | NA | TGTGCCAGCAGCAGCTTAACAGGGGGCGCTCGCTACGAGCAGTACTTC | CASSSLTGGARYEQYF